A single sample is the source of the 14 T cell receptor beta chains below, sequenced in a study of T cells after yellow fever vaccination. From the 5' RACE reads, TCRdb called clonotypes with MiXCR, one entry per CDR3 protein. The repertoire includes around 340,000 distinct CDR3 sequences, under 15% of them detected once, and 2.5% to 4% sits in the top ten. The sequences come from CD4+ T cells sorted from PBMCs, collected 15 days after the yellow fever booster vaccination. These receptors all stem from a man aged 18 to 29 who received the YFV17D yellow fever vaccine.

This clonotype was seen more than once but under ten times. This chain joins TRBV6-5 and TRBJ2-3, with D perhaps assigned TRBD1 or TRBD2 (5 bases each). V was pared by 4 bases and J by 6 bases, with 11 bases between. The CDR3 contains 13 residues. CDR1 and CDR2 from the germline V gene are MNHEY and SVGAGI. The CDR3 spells CASSFEGLDTQYF. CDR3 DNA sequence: TGTGCCAGCAGTTTCGAGGGGTTGGATACGCAGTATTTT.

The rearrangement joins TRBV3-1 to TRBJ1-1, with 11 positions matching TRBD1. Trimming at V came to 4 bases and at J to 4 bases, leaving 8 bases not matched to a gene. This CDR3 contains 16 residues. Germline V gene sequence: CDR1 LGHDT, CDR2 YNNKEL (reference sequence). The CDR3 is CASSPGTGGWFTEAFF. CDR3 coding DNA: TGTGCCAGCAGCCCCGGGACAGGGGGTTGGTTCACTGAAGCTTTCTTT.

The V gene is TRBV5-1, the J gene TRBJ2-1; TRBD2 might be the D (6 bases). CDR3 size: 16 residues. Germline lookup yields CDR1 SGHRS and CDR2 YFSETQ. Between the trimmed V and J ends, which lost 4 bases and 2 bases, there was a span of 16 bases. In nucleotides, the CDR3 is TGCGCCAGCAGCCAGGTCCGGGACTGGGCCTACAATGAGCAGTTCTTC. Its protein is CASSQVRDWAYNEQFF.

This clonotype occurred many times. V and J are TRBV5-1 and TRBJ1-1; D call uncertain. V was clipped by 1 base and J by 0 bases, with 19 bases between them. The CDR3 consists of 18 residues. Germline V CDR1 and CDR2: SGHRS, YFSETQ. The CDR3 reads CASSLLSPGRDLNTEAFF. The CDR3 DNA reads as TGCGCCAGCAGCTTGTTGTCCCCGGGGAGAGACTTGAACACTGAAGCTTTCTTT.

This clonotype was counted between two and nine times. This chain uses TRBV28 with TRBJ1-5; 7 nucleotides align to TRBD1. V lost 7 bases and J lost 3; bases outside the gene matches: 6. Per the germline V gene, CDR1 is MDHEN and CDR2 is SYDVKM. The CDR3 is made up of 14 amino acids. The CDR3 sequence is CASNRDSLNQPQHF. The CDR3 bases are TGTGCCAGCAATCGGGACAGTCTCAATCAGCCCCAGCATTTT. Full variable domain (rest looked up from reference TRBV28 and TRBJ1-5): DVKVTQSSRYLVKRTGEKVFLECVQDMDHENMFWYRQDPGLGLRLIYFSYDVKMKEKGDIPEGYSVSREKKERFSLILESASTNQTSMYLCASNRDSLNQPQHFGDGTRLSIL.

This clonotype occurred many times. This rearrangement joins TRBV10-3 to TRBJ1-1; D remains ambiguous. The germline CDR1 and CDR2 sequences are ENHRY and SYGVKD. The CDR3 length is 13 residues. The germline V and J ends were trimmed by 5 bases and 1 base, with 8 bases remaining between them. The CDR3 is CAISPLKNTEAFF. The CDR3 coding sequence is TGTGCCATCAGTCCGCTAAAGAACACTGAAGCTTTCTTT.

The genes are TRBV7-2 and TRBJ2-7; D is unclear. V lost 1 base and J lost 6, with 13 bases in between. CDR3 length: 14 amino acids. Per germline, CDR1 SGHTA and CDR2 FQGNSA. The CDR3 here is CASSLVVSRREQYF. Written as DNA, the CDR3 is TGTGCCAGCAGCTTAGTTGTTAGCCGGCGCGAGCAGTACTTC. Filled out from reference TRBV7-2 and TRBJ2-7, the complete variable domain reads GAGVSQSPSNKVTEKGKDVELRCDPISGHTALYWYRQSLGQGLEFLIYFQGNSAPDKSGLPSDRFSAERTGGSVSTLTIQRTQQEDSAVYLCASSLVVSRREQYFGPGTRLTVT.

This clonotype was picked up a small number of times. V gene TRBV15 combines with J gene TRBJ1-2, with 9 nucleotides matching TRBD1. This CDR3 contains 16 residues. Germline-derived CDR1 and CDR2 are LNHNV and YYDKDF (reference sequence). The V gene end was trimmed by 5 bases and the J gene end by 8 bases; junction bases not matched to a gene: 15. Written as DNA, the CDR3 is TGTGCCACCAGCTTCCGGACAGGGGTTTTAGTAGACGGCTACACCTTC. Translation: CATSFRTGVLVDGYTF.

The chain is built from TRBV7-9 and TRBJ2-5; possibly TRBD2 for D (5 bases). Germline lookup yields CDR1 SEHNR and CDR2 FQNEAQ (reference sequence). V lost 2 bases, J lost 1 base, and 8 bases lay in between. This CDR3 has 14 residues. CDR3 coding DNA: TGTGCCAGCAGCTTAAGGAGGTCCCAAGAGACCCAGTACTTC. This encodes CASSLRRSQETQYF.

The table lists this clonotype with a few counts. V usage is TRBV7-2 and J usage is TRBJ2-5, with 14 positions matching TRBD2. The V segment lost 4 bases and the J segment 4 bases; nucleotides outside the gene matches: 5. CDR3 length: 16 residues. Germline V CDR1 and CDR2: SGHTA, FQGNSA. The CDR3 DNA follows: TGTGCCAGCAGCTCGACTAGCGGGGGGGCGGTAGAGACCCAGTACTTC. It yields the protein CASSSTSGGAVETQYF.

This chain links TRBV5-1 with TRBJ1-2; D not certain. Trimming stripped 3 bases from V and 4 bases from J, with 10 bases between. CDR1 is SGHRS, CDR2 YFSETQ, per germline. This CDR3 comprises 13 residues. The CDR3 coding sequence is TGCGCCAGCAGCTCCGACGGCGGCTATGGCTACACCTTC. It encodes CASSSDGGYGYTF.

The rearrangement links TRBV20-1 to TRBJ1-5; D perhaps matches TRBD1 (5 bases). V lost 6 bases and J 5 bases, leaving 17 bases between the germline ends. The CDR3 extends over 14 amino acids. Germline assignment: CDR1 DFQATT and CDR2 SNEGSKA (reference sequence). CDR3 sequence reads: CSAVTGTRYQPQHF. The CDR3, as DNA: TGCAGTGCAGTTACCGGGACCCGTTATCAGCCCCAGCATTTT.

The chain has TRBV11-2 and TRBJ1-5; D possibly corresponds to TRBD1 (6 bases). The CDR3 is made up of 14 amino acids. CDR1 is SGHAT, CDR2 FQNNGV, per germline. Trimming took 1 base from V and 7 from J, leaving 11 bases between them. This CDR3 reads CASSLGGRDQPQHF. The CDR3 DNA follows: TGTGCCAGCAGCTTAGGGGGGCGCGACCAGCCCCAGCATTTT.

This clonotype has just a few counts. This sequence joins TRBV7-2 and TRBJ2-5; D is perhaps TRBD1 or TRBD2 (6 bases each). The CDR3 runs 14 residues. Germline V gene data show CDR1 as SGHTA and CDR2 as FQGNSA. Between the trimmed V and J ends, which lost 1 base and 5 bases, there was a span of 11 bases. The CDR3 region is CASSLEGGHETQYF. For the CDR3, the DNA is TGTGCCAGCAGCTTAGAGGGGGGCCACGAGACCCAGTACTTC.